The rows below give T cell receptor beta chains drawn from one sample of a study of brain T cells in children with intractable seizures. TCRdb's table, derived via immunoSEQ multiplex PCR, lists solely in-frame clones and lacks some. The sample yields 340,000 or so clones, 93% seen once. The source was peripheral blood, collected around 5 months after surgery. The receptors derive from a boy less than two years old with tuberous sclerosis and intractable seizures. Both conserved end residues are part of each CDR3. The order of the fields is V gene, J gene, D gene, clone size, CDR3 protein, CDR3 DNA. A D gene is named only where the DNA matches it firmly. The size of a clone is reported for some rows only, either as once, few or many, or as a class for expanded clones.

TRBV2,TRBJ2-2,TRBD2,NA,CASWLREGRNTGELFF,TGTGCCAGTTGGTTGCGGGAGGGGAGGAACACCGGGGAGCTGTTTTTT
TRBV7-8,TRBJ1-5,TRBD1,NA,CASSSWTGEEGQPQHF,TGTGCCAGCAGCTCCTGGACAGGGGAGGAGGGACAGCCCCAGCATTTT
TRBV7-3,TRBJ2-7,NA,NA,CASTFGGGRSYEQYF,TGTGCCAGCACCTTTGGCGGGGGCAGATCCTACGAGCAGTACTTC
TRBV3-1/TRBV3-2,TRBJ1-3,NA,NA,CASSQDITDVSGNTIYF,TGTGCCAGCAGCCAAGATATTACAGACGTCTCTGGAAACACCATATATTTT
TRBV14,TRBJ2-1,TRBD1,NA,CASQLYRDRRNNEQFF,TGTGCCAGCCAATTATACCGGGACAGAAGAAACAATGAGCAGTTCTTC
TRBV18,TRBJ2-7,TRBD1,NA,CASSSGTGGDEQYF,TGTGCCAGCTCATCCGGGACAGGGGGGGACGAGCAGTACTTC
TRBV4-1,TRBJ2-5,TRBD2,NA,CASSLASGETQYF,TGCGCCAGCAGCCTCGCTAGCGGGGAGACCCAGTACTTC
TRBV13,TRBJ2-7,TRBD2,NA,CASRIRLAGVYEQYF,TGTGCCAGCAGGATCAGACTAGCGGGAGTCTACGAGCAGTACTTC
TRBV6-1,TRBJ2-2,TRBD2,NA,CASSGLAGVNTGELFF,TGTGCCAGCAGTGGGCTAGCGGGGGTGAACACCGGGGAGCTGTTTTTT
TRBV7-6,TRBJ2-5,TRBD1,once,CASTNVGQGRQETQYF,TGTGCCAGCACCAACGTGGGACAGGGACGGCAAGAGACCCAGTACTTC
TRBV3-1/TRBV3-2,TRBJ2-5,NA,once,CASSPPWDSLWETQYF,TGTGCCAGCAGCCCGCCCTGGGACTCCCTCTGGGAGACCCAGTACTTC
TRBV6-5,TRBJ2-1,NA,NA,CASSQVHNEQFF,TGTGCCAGCAGCCAGGTACACAATGAGCAGTTCTTC
TRBV18,TRBJ2-3,TRBD1,NA,CASSRRQGLTDTQYF,TGTGCCAGCTCACGCAGACAGGGGCTGACAGATACGCAGTATTTT
TRBV4-1,TRBJ2-7,NA,NA,CASSQDGGIDQFGIYEQYF,TGCGCCAGCAGCCAAGACGGCGGGATTGATCAGTTCGGAATCTACGAGCAGTACTTC
TRBV11-2,TRBJ2-7,TRBD2,NA,CASSSLGRGSLYEQYF,TGTGCCAGCAGCTCCCTCGGGCGCGGGAGTCTCTACGAGCAGTACTTC
TRBV9,TRBJ1-6,NA,NA,CASSVDHNSPLHF,TGTGCCAGCAGCGTAGACCATAATTCACCCCTCCACTTT
TRBV2,TRBJ1-2,NA,few,CASKTDSSGYGYTF,TGTGCCAGCAAAACAGACTCCTCCGGCTATGGCTACACCTTC
TRBV3-1/TRBV3-2,TRBJ1-1,NA,NA,CASSQETGAKNTEAFF,TGTGCCAGCAGCCAAGAGACGGGGGCAAAGAACACTGAAGCTTTCTTT
TRBV18,TRBJ2-3,TRBD1,NA,CASSPSGQGIGRRPDTQYF,TGTGCCAGCTCACCATCGGGACAGGGAATAGGCCGAAGGCCAGATACGCAGTATTTT
TRBV30,TRBJ1-5,TRBD1,NA,CAWSSGGGQPQHF,TGTGCCTGGAGTTCAGGGGGCGGACAGCCCCAGCATTTT
TRBV5-1,TRBJ2-5,TRBD1,NA,CASRGTGKETQYF,TGCGCCAGCAGGGGGACAGGGAAAGAGACCCAGTACTTC
TRBV14,TRBJ1-1,NA,NA,CASSQETGITEAFF,TGTGCCAGCAGCCAAGAAACGGGGATCACTGAAGCTTTCTTT
TRBV30,TRBJ1-2,TRBD1,NA,CAWRPGQYGYTF,TGTGCCTGGAGGCCGGGACAGTATGGCTACACCTTC
TRBV9,TRBJ1-5,NA,NA,CASSKTGVDQPQHF,TGTGCCAGCAGCAAAACCGGGGTTGATCAGCCCCAGCATTTT
TRBV6-1,TRBJ2-7,NA,NA,CASSEYGGAYEQYF,TGTGCCAGCAGTGAATACGGAGGAGCCTACGAGCAGTACTTC
TRBV27,TRBJ2-3,NA,NA,CASSHTPWSTDTQYF,TGTGCCAGCAGTCATACCCCGTGGAGCACAGATACGCAGTATTTT
TRBV3-1/TRBV3-2,TRBJ2-1,TRBD2,NA,CASSQDFGRLAGYSYNEQFF,TGTGCCAGCAGCCAAGATTTCGGAAGGCTAGCGGGATACTCCTACAATGAGCAGTTCTTC
TRBV24-1,TRBJ1-4,NA,NA,CATISPRGYNEKLFF,TGTGCCACCATATCCCCGAGGGGCTATAATGAAAAACTGTTTTTT
TRBV27,TRBJ2-1,NA,NA,CASRGFGNEQFF,TGTGCCAGCCGAGGATTCGGGAATGAGCAGTTCTTC
TRBV7-2,TRBJ2-7,TRBD1,NA,CASSLLTGLRYEQYF,TGTGCCAGCAGCTTACTGACAGGGTTACGCTACGAGCAGTACTTC
TRBV9,TRBJ2-2,NA,NA,CASSVEARPNTGELFF,TGTGCCAGCAGCGTAGAGGCTCGTCCGAACACCGGGGAGCTGTTTTTT
TRBV9,TRBJ2-3,NA,NA,CASSVGVSTDTQYF,TGTGCCAGCAGCGTAGGGGTCTCCACAGATACGCAGTATTTT